This T cell receptor (beta chain) was captured by sequencing in a study of identical twins. Points from the study as a whole: Out-of-frame TCR alpha sharing observed in monozygotic twins exceeded model estimates. Weaker excess twin sharing was observed in beta out-of-frame sequences. Its conclusions, products of cross-sectional statistical analysis, did not come from following the same donors. Some out-of-frame alpha sequences were shared by twins, and these showed excess low generation probability.

This clonotype was seen a few times. Its antigen is not known. TCRdb passed the 5' RACE reads through MiXCR, listing each CDR3 protein once. Of a few hundred thousand distinct CDR3 sequences in the sample, roughly 9.5% were seen once. The CDR3 is 13 residues long. Germline V gene sequence: CDR1 SEHNR, CDR2 FQNEAQ (reference sequence). V lost 4 bases and J 2 bases, leaving 9 bases between the germline ends. This same sample was also taken into another study, of yellow fever vaccine responses in identical twins.

Specimen: PBMCs. The sequence was collected from a woman aged 18-29 years in good health. J is TRBJ2-7 and V is TRBV7-9, with D possibly TRBD1 on 5 matching bases. DNA of the CDR3: TGTGCCAGCAGCTCACAGGAAACCTACGAGCAGTACTTC. It translates to CASSSQETYEQYF.